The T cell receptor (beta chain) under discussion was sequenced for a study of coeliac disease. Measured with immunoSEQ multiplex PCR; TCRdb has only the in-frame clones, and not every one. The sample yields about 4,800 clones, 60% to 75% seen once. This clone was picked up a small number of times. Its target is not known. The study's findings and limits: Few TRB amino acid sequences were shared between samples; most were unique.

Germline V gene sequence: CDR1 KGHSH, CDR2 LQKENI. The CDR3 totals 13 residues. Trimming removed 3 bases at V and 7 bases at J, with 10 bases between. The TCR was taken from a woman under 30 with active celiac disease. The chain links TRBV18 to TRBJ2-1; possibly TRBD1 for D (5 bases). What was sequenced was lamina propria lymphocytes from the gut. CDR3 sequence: CASSPQQGNEQFF. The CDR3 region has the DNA TGTGCCAGCTCACCCCAGCAGGGAAATGAGCAGTTCTTC. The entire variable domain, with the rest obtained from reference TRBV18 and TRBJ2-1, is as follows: NAGVMQNPRHLVRRRGQEARLRCSPMKGHSHVYWYRQLPEEGLKFMVYLQKENIIDESGMPKERFSAEFPKEGPSILRIQQVVRGDSAAYFCASSPQQGNEQFFGPGTRLTVL.